This is a list of T cell receptor beta chains from one sample in a study of shared clonotypes between healthy human individuals. Produced via immunoSEQ multiplex PCR; TCRdb's table is partial and in-frame only. Seen here are approximately 600,000 clones, roughly 95% observed once, and the top ten hold over 0.1%. The material sequenced was naive CD8+ T cells sorted from blood. Receptors originate from a woman aged 25-40 years in good health. CDR3s include the opening cysteine and the closing phenylalanine or tryptophan. The order of the fields is clone size, CDR3 length, D gene, V gene, J gene, CDR3 protein, CDR3 DNA. D genes are given only for firm matches. Clone size, where shown, is once, few, many, or a class for clones that have expanded.

size: .
length: 16
D: .
V: TRBV6-1
J: TRBJ2-3
CDR3: CASSESPSLSTDTQYF
DNA: TGTGCCAGCAGTGAATCCCCTTCGTTGTCTACAGATACGCAGTATTTT

size: once
length: 14
D: .
V: TRBV5-6
J: TRBJ1-1
CDR3: CASSASTGNTEAFF
DNA: TGTGCCAGCAGCGCGTCGACAGGGAACACTGAAGCTTTCTTT

size: .
length: 16
D: .
V: TRBV4-2
J: TRBJ2-1
CDR3: CASSQDMYSSYNEQFF
DNA: TGTGCCAGCAGCCAAGATATGTATAGCTCCTACAATGAGCAGTTCTTC

size: once
length: 16
D: .
V: TRBV4-1
J: TRBJ2-5
CDR3: CASSPLHRVDQETQYF
DNA: TGCGCCAGCAGCCCTTTGCATCGGGTCGACCAAGAGACCCAGTACTTC

size: once
length: 16
D: TRBD2
V: TRBV27
J: TRBJ2-5
CDR3: CASRGLAGAYQETQYF
DNA: TGTGCCAGCAGGGGACTAGCGGGAGCGTACCAAGAGACCCAGTACTTC

size: .
length: 15
D: .
V: TRBV27
J: TRBJ1-3
CDR3: CASSLSVSSGNTIYF
DNA: TGTGCCAGCAGTTTATCCGTGAGCTCTGGAAACACCATATATTTT

size: .
length: 15
D: TRBD2
V: TRBV7-9
J: TRBJ2-1
CDR3: CASSVTSGEYNEQFF
DNA: TGTGCCAGCAGCGTCACTAGCGGGGAATACAATGAGCAGTTCTTC

size: .
length: 16
D: .
V: TRBV28
J: TRBJ2-7
CDR3: CASSFQVGAQFNEQYF
DNA: TGTGCCAGCAGTTTCCAGGTGGGGGCTCAGTTTAACGAGCAGTACTTC

size: once
length: 12
D: TRBD1
V: TRBV28
J: TRBJ1-2
CDR3: CASVDRSYGYTF
DNA: TGTGCCAGCGTGGACAGGAGCTATGGCTACACCTTC

size: .
length: 15
D: TRBD2
V: TRBV4-1
J: TRBJ2-7
CDR3: CASSQDYGRPYEQYF
DNA: TGCGCCAGCAGCCAAGATTACGGGAGGCCCTACGAGCAGTACTTC

size: .
length: 16
D: .
V: TRBV28
J: TRBJ1-1
CDR3: CASTTGRYRGNTEAFF
DNA: TGTGCCAGTACTACAGGGAGATATCGGGGGAACACTGAAGCTTTCTTT

size: .
length: 12
D: .
V: TRBV21-1
J: TRBJ1-1
CDR3: CASLDLNTEAFF
DNA: TGTGCCAGCCTAGATTTGAACACTGAAGCTTTCTTT

size: .
length: 15
D: .
V: TRBV6-6
J: TRBJ1-1
CDR3: CASSYVQGPYTEAFF
DNA: TGTGCCAGCAGTTACGTCCAGGGGCCCTACACTGAAGCTTTCTTT

size: .
length: 14
D: .
V: TRBV28
J: TRBJ2-7
CDR3: CAIRGRALTSEQYF
DNA: TGTGCCATCAGGGGAAGGGCCCTTACTTCCGAGCAGTACTTC

size: .
length: 11
D: .
V: TRBV9
J: TRBJ2-1
CDR3: CASSSHNEQFF
DNA: TGTGCCAGCAGCTCCCACAATGAGCAGTTCTTC

size: .
length: 14
D: .
V: TRBV10-3
J: TRBJ2-7
CDR3: CAISAGTTTYEQYF
DNA: TGTGCCATCAGTGCCGGGACAACCACCTACGAGCAGTACTTC

size: .
length: 13
D: TRBD1
V: TRBV28
J: TRBJ2-1
CDR3: CATEGQNYNEQFF
DNA: TGTGCCACCGAGGGACAGAACTACAATGAGCAGTTCTTC

size: .
length: 17
D: TRBD1
V: TRBV30
J: TRBJ1-5
CDR3: CAWKTYRGEDSNQPQHF
DNA: TGTGCCTGGAAGACTTACAGGGGCGAGGATAGCAATCAGCCCCAGCATTTT

size: .
length: 15
D: .
V: TRBV4-2
J: TRBJ1-1
CDR3: CASSQETPGDTEAFF
DNA: TGTGCCAGCAGCCAAGAGACGCCGGGGGACACTGAAGCTTTCTTT

size: .
length: 16
D: TRBD1
V: TRBV25-1
J: TRBJ1-2
CDR3: CASSDPGQGDDYGYTF
DNA: TGTGCCAGCAGTGATCCCGGACAGGGGGACGACTATGGCTACACCTTC

size: .
length: 13
D: .
V: TRBV28
J: TRBJ2-7
CDR3: CATMTGGTDEQYF
DNA: TGTGCCACCATGACCGGCGGGACGGACGAGCAGTACTTC

size: .
length: 16
D: .
V: TRBV21-1
J: TRBJ2-5
CDR3: CASSKRGQTRQETQYF
DNA: TGTGCCAGCAGCAAACGGGGACAGACCAGACAAGAGACCCAGTACTTC

size: .
length: 15
D: TRBD2
V: TRBV4-2
J: TRBJ2-7
CDR3: CASSLYGGSGDEQYF
DNA: TGTGCCAGCAGCTTGTATGGCGGGAGTGGCGACGAGCAGTACTTC

size: .
length: 13
D: .
V: TRBV28
J: TRBJ1-2
CDR3: CASNPAFLYGYTF
DNA: TGTGCCAGTAATCCGGCTTTCCTCTATGGCTACACCTTC

size: few
length: 13
D: TRBD1
V: TRBV27
J: TRBJ1-2
CDR3: CASSFGQGYGYTF
DNA: TGTGCCAGCAGTTTCGGACAGGGGTATGGCTACACCTTC

size: .
length: 11
D: .
V: TRBV27
J: TRBJ2-1
CDR3: CASSPGHEQFF
DNA: TGTGCCAGCAGTCCCGGGCATGAGCAGTTCTTC

size: .
length: 15
D: .
V: TRBV4-1
J: TRBJ1-4
CDR3: CASSQDEGREEKLFF
DNA: TGCGCCAGCAGCCAAGATGAGGGGAGGGAAGAAAAACTGTTTTTT

size: once
length: 21
D: TRBD2
V: TRBV7-8
J: TRBJ2-2
CDR3: CASSSEGLVGGREDDPGELFF
DNA: TGTGCCAGCAGCTCAGAGGGTTTAGTAGGAGGGCGGGAGGACGACCCCGGGGAGCTGTTTTTT

size: .
length: 15
D: .
V: TRBV4-2
J: TRBJ1-5
CDR3: CASSQEGTDNQPQHF
DNA: TGTGCCAGCAGCCAAGAAGGTACGGACAATCAGCCCCAGCATTTT

size: .
length: 15
D: .
V: TRBV7-9
J: TRBJ2-5
CDR3: CASSWSALAEETQYF
DNA: TGTGCCAGCAGCTGGTCAGCGTTGGCTGAAGAGACCCAGTACTTC

size: .
length: 15
D: .
V: TRBV27
J: TRBJ1-1
CDR3: CASSDGTSGNTEAFF
DNA: TGTGCCAGCAGTGACGGGACAAGTGGGAACACTGAAGCTTTCTTT

size: .
length: 15
D: TRBD1
V: TRBV5-1
J: TRBJ1-2
CDR3: CASSLEGGLAYGYTF
DNA: TGCGCCAGCAGCTTGGAAGGGGGCTTGGCCTATGGCTACACCTTC